Shown below are 31 T cell receptor beta chains from a single sample sequenced in a study of beta chain features in type 1 diabetes listed by TCRdb under 2018. The receptor library was made with the immunoSEQ multiplex PCR assay. The entire amount of isolated RNA was reverse transcribed using the High Capacity cDNA Reverse Transcription Kit, so the sequenced TCRB transcripts were expressed ones. In TCRdb, the immuneACCESS table is reduced to in-frame sequences with V and J assigned. These tables do not hold every clone; where another copy was compared, an unresolved V gene accounts for under half, and the others remain unexplained. This sample has 970,000 or so clones in its table, and 17% of those were observed once. Jointly, the top ten make up 0.02% to 0.03% of the sample. Sample: naive CD4+ T cells from blood. The cell subset or site label, as the study defines it: true naive CD4+ T cells. The receptors stem from a woman in her late teens or twenties in good health.

This clone was observed a few times. The rearrangement uses TRBV28 and TRBJ2-1, with D possibly TRBD1 on 6 matching bases. This CDR3 comprises 11 residues. Germline V gene data show CDR1 as MDHEN and CDR2 as SYDVKM. With 8 bases removed from V and 10 bases from J, the gap between germline ends came to 12 bases. For the CDR3, the DNA is TGTGCCAGCCGGGACAACTCCGAGCAGTTCTTC. Translated, it gives CASRDNSEQFF.

This clone was counted a few times. The chain uses TRBV7-2 and TRBJ2-1, with D tentatively TRBD2 (6 bases). In germline, CDR1 is SGHTA, CDR2 FQGNSA. V lost 1 base and J 0 bases, leaving 13 bases between the germline ends. This CDR3 is built from 17 residues. The CDR3 reads CASSLEGRGFSYNEQFF. The CDR3 nucleotides read TGTGCCAGCAGCTTAGAGGGGCGGGGATTCTCCTACAATGAGCAGTTCTTC.

This chain joins TRBV7-9 and TRBJ1-4; possible D gene TRBD1, 5 bases. This CDR3 region has 16 residues. CDR1 SEHNR and CDR2 FQNEAQ come from the germline V gene (reference sequence). V lost 4 bases, J lost 8 bases, and 20 bases lay in between. CDR3 bases: TGTGCCAGCAGCTCCCGCGCGGGACGGACTCGCGAAAAACTGTTTTTT. Translating it yields CASSSRAGRTREKLFF.

This clone was seen more than once but under ten times. CDR3 residues: CASRQASYNEQFF. CDR3 in DNA: TGTGCCAGTCGACAGGCCTCCTACAATGAGCAGTTCTTC. This chain joins TRBV2 and TRBJ2-1; D might be TRBD1 (6 bases). Germline CDR1 reads SNHLY; CDR2 reads FYNNEI. The V and J ends lost 9 bases and 0 bases respectively, with 9 bases between them. CDR3 size: 13 residues. The variable domain in full, completed from reference TRBV2 and TRBJ2-1, reads EPEVTQTPSHQVTQMGQEVILRCVPISNHLYFYWYRQILGQKVEFLVSFYNNEISEKSEIFDDQFSVERPDGSNFTLKIRSTKLEDSAMYFCASRQASYNEQFFGPGTRLTVL.

The gene calls are TRBV27 and TRBJ2-3; 9 bases match TRBD1. This CDR3 is built from 15 residues. Germline assignment: CDR1 MNHEY and CDR2 SMNVEV (reference sequence). J lost 4 bases, V lost 11 bases, and 13 bases had no gene match. CDR3: CACQSRDRVSDTQYF. In DNA, the CDR3 is TGTGCCTGCCAGTCCCGGGACAGGGTATCAGATACGCAGTATTTT.

This clone appeared a few times. The chain is built from TRBV15 and TRBJ2-1; tentative D call: TRBD1 (5 bases). The CDR3 runs to 12 residues. Per germline, CDR1 LNHNV and CDR2 YYDKDF (reference sequence). V gave up 2 bases and J gave up 14 bases, with 13 bases separating them. The CDR3 nucleotides read TGTGCCACCAGCAGAAACAGGCTAGGGGAGTTCTTC. Its translation is CATSRNRLGEFF.

This clone has a handful of counts. The CDR3 nucleotides read TGTGCCAGCAGCTTAGTTTTTGAAGATACGCAGTATTTT. Protein: CASSLVFEDTQYF. The V gene is TRBV7-2, the J gene TRBJ2-3; no definite D call. The CDR3 consists of 13 residues. Trimming left V 1 base short and J 5 bases short, with 7 bases between. CDR1 and CDR2 (germline): SGHTA, FQGNSA.

The J gene is TRBJ2-5, the V gene TRBV25-1; weak D call: TRBD1 (5 bases). Trimming cost V 1 base and J 4 bases, with 16 bases left between them. Germline values: CDR1 MGHDK, CDR2 SYGVNS. This CDR3 contains 16 residues. For the CDR3, the DNA is TGTGCCAGCAGTGAATTGGACATGGGCAGGGCAGAGACCCAGTACTTC. Translation: CASSELDMGRAETQYF.

The chain links TRBV7-9 to TRBJ2-1; 14 nucleotides match TRBD2. CDR1 is SEHNR and CDR2 is FQNEAQ in the germline V gene (reference sequence). CDR3 size: 16 residues. Trimming at V came to 5 bases and at J to 6 bases, leaving 6 bases not matched to a gene. The CDR3 reads CASSIRLAGGTNEQFF. The DNA of the CDR3 is TGTGCCAGCAGCATCCGACTAGCGGGAGGGACCAATGAGCAGTTCTTC.

The chain has TRBV10-2 and TRBJ2-4, with 16 positions matching TRBD2. This CDR3 region has 17 residues. Germline V gene data show CDR1 as WSHSY and CDR2 as SAAADI. V was pared by 8 bases and J by 0 bases, with 4 bases of the junction left unmatched. The CDR3 DNA reads as TGCGCCAGCTCGGGACTAGCGGGAGGGATAGCCAAAAACATTCAGTACTTC. Translation gives CASSGLAGGIAKNIQYF.

A few counts support this clone. The V and J genes are TRBV21-1 and TRBJ2-5. TRBV21-1 is labeled a pseudogene. The CDR3 covers 19 residues. The CDR3 nucleotides read TGTGCCAGCAGCAAAGCCAGCAGGGACGTGAGGGATTCTGGCGAGACCCAGTACTTC. The encoded protein is CASSKASRDVRDSGETQYF.

This clone was seen a few times. V and J are TRBV4-3 and TRBJ2-1, with 7 positions matching TRBD2. Germline CDR1 LGHNA, CDR2 YSLEER. V trimming: 0 bases; J trimming: 2 bases; junction bases outside the gene matches: 10. The CDR3 sequence is 18 residues long. The CDR3 sequence: CASSQEVGAGAPYNEQFF. The CDR3 DNA sequence: TGCGCCAGCAGCCAAGAAGTCGGTGCGGGAGCCCCCTACAATGAGCAGTTCTTC.

V and J are TRBV9 and TRBJ2-1; 10 bases are a match to TRBD2. The CDR3 consists of 20 residues. Trimming cost V 0 bases and J 6 bases; bases outside gene matches: 18. Germline loops: CDR1 SGDLS, CDR2 YYNGEE. CDR3 DNA: TGTGCCAGCAGCGTAGAATGGGAGGAGCGGGAGGGCCCTAGGGGCAATGAGCAGTTCTTC. Protein sequence: CASSVEWEEREGPRGNEQFF.

Comment on this clone: The same CDR3 arises from other DNA sequences in this sample as well. The chain recombines TRBV20-1 with TRBJ1-2; D not certain. This CDR3 is built from 11 residues. Trimming stripped 1 base from V and 6 bases from J, with 6 bases between. Germline assignment: CDR1 DFQATT and CDR2 SNEGSKA (reference sequence). CDR3 sequence reads: CSARGPDGYTF. CDR3 in DNA: TGCAGTGCTAGAGGTCCGGATGGCTACACCTTC.

There are a few counts of this clone. The chain links TRBV27 to TRBJ1-5, with no clear D. The V gene's germline CDR1 is MNHEY and CDR2 SMNVEV (reference sequence). The V gene lost 3 bases and the J gene lost 0 bases, with 9 bases spanning the gap. The CDR3 runs 15 residues. CDR3 sequence reads: CASSFYFNSNQPQHF. In DNA, the CDR3 is TGTGCCAGCAGTTTTTATTTTAATAGCAATCAGCCCCAGCATTTT.

This clone was detected only a few times. V is TRBV7-2 and J is TRBJ1-1; no clear D gene. CDR3 size: 15 residues. Trimming pared 0 bases from V and 1 base from J, leaving 9 bases between. Germline CDR1 SGHTA, CDR2 FQGNSA. This chain's CDR3 is CASSLAGYGNTEAFF. CDR3 DNA sequence: TGTGCCAGCAGCTTAGCAGGATACGGGAACACTGAAGCTTTCTTT. The entire variable domain, with the rest obtained from reference TRBV7-2 and TRBJ1-1, is as follows: GAGVSQSPSNKVTEKGKDVELRCDPISGHTALYWYRQSLGQGLEFLIYFQGNSAPDKSGLPSDRFSAERTGGSVSTLTIQRTQQEDSAVYLCASSLAGYGNTEAFFGQGTRLTVV.

In this sample, this clone turned up a few times. V is TRBV7-2 and J is TRBJ2-3; D gene uncertain. The CDR3 is 14 amino acids. V dropped 3 bases and J dropped 4 bases, with 11 bases sitting between them. Germline CDR1 and CDR2: SGHTA and FQGNSA. CDR3: CASSFSRGSDTQYF. In DNA form, the CDR3 reads TGTGCCAGCAGCTTTTCTCGTGGGTCAGATACGCAGTATTTT.

The CDR3 region is CASGKKYEQYF. CDR3 coding DNA: TGTGCCAGCGGAAAAAAGTACGAGCAGTACTTC. This sequence joins TRBV2 and TRBJ2-7; D unclear. The germline CDR1 and CDR2 sequences are SNHLY and FYNNEI. Trimming cost V 8 bases and J 4 bases, with 9 bases left between them. The CDR3 is 11 residues long.

The V gene is TRBV7-2, the J gene TRBJ2-5; TRBD1 aligns across 7 bases. With V trimmed by 5 bases and J by 4 bases, 10 bases remained unmatched. The CDR3 extends over 15 amino acids. The germline gives CDR1 SGHTA, CDR2 FQGNSA. As DNA, the CDR3 is TGTGCCAGCAGCCAAGACAGGGCGGGTAGAGAGACCCAGTACTTC. Translation: CASSQDRAGRETQYF.

This clone has only a few counts. As DNA, the CDR3 is TGTGCCAGCTCACCACAGACAGGGACTGACATTCAGTACTTC. Amino acid sequence: CASSPQTGTDIQYF. The chain uses TRBV18 and TRBJ2-4, with a weak D call TRBD1 (7 bases). This CDR3 has 14 residues. The germline CDR1 and CDR2 sequences are KGHSH and LQKENI. The germline V and J ends were trimmed by 1 base and 8 bases, with 12 bases remaining between them.

V is TRBV7-2 and J is TRBJ2-2; 7 nucleotides agree with TRBD2. Germline V gene sequence: CDR1 SGHTA, CDR2 FQGNSA. With 1 base clipped from V and 7 bases from J, the junction kept 9 bases outside the gene matches. This CDR3 is 16 amino acids long. The CDR3 sequence: CASSLGIAGEHGELFF. In nucleotides, the CDR3 is TGTGCCAGCAGCTTAGGTATCGCGGGAGAACACGGGGAGCTGTTTTTT.

The rearrangement links TRBV5-1 to TRBJ2-6; D is perhaps TRBD1 or TRBD2 (5 bases each). Trimming removed 4 bases from V and 4 bases from J, with 12 bases in between. The CDR3 runs to 15 residues. Germline V gene sequence: CDR1 SGHRS, CDR2 YFSETQ. DNA of the CDR3: TGCGCCAGCAGCAGGAGTGGGGACGGGGCCAACGTCCTGACTTTC. Its protein is CASSRSGDGANVLTF.

The V call is TRBV2, the J call TRBJ2-3; tentative D call: TRBD2 (5 bases). The CDR3 length is 15 residues. Germline CDR1 is SNHLY and CDR2 is FYNNEI. Trimming removed 7 bases at V and 1 base at J, with 15 bases between. CDR3 nucleotide sequence: TGTGCCAGCACCTACCTAGCCCCAGGCACAGATACGCAGTATTTT. Protein sequence: CASTYLAPGTDTQYF.

CDR3 in amino acids: CASSTGSAGNTIYF. The CDR3 bases are TGTGCCAGCAGTACAGGTTCTGCTGGAAACACCATATATTTT. The chain joins TRBV25-1 to TRBJ1-3; D perhaps matches TRBD1 (5 bases). The CDR3 loop spans 14 amino acids. The V gene lost 5 bases and the J gene lost 2 bases, with 10 bases spanning the gap. Germline V gene lookup returns CDR1 MGHDK and CDR2 SYGVNS.

This clone was counted a few times. The V and J genes are TRBV29-1 and TRBJ1-4; 7 nucleotides align to TRBD1. The CDR3 length is 13 residues. The V gene's germline CDR1 is SQVTM and CDR2 ANQGSEA. Germline trimming cut 5 bases from V and 7 bases from J; bases unmatched to any gene: 7. The chain's CDR3 is CSVQKTGREKLFF. As DNA, the CDR3 is TGCAGCGTTCAGAAGACAGGGCGTGAAAAACTGTTTTTT.

The chain carries TRBV7-2 and TRBJ2-3, with 7 bases identical to TRBD2. The CDR3 extends over 15 amino acids. Germline CDR1 SGHTA, CDR2 FQGNSA. The V gene end was trimmed by 2 bases and the J gene end by 6 bases; junction bases not matched to a gene: 8. CDR3 loop: CASSLPAGVMDTQYF. As DNA, the CDR3 is TGTGCCAGCAGCTTACCCGCGGGAGTGATGGATACGCAGTATTTT. The entire variable domain, with the rest obtained from reference TRBV7-2 and TRBJ2-3, is as follows: GAGVSQSPSNKVTEKGKDVELRCDPISGHTALYWYRQSLGQGLEFLIYFQGNSAPDKSGLPSDRFSAERTGGSVSTLTIQRTQQEDSAVYLCASSLPAGVMDTQYFGPGTRLTVL.

The V call is TRBV27, the J call TRBJ2-7, with D maybe TRBD1 (6 bases). The CDR3 loop spans 13 amino acids. The germline V gene encodes CDR1 MNHEY and CDR2 SMNVEV (reference sequence). Trimming stripped 3 bases from V and 7 bases from J, with 13 bases between. DNA for the CDR3: TGTGCCAGCAGTTTCTTGACAGGCAGAGAGCAGTACTTC. It codes for CASSFLTGREQYF.

CDR3 in amino acids: CASSMKGAGGNTIYF. CDR3 nucleotides: TGTGCCAGTAGTATGAAGGGGGCTGGTGGAAACACCATATATTTT. This chain connects TRBV19 to TRBJ1-3; 7 nucleotides align to TRBD1. The CDR3 has 15 amino acids. With 3 bases clipped from V and 3 bases from J, the junction kept 5 bases outside the gene matches. From germline, CDR1 is LNHDA and CDR2 SQIVND (reference sequence).

The V call is TRBV2, the J call TRBJ1-1; D gene uncertain. Trimming took off 8 bases at V and 4 bases at J, with 14 bases between the two ends. The CDR3 is 13 amino acids. Germline assignment: CDR1 SNHLY and CDR2 FYNNEI. CDR3 nucleotides: TGTGCCAGCGTAATCACCGTGGGCACTGAAGCTTTCTTT. Encoded protein: CASVITVGTEAFF.

This sequence joins TRBV6-6 and TRBJ2-1, with 8 nucleotides matching TRBD1. Trimming removed 0 bases from V and 9 bases from J; junction bases left unmatched: 7. Germline values: CDR1 MNHNY, CDR2 SVGAGI (reference sequence). This CDR3 has 15 amino acids. CDR3 DNA sequence: TGTGCCAGCAGTTACTCCGGGACAGGCGGGACTGAGCAGTTCTTC. Its protein is CASSYSGTGGTEQFF.

A few counts support this clone. V usage is TRBV4-3 and J usage is TRBJ2-7; D is perhaps TRBD1 (6 bases). The CDR3 totals 14 residues. With 5 bases removed from V and 3 bases from J, the gap between germline ends came to 14 bases. In germline, CDR1 is LGHNA, CDR2 YSLEER. CDR3 residues: CASSKGVSFYEQYF. The CDR3 nucleotides read TGCGCCAGCAGCAAGGGGGTATCCTTCTACGAGCAGTACTTC.